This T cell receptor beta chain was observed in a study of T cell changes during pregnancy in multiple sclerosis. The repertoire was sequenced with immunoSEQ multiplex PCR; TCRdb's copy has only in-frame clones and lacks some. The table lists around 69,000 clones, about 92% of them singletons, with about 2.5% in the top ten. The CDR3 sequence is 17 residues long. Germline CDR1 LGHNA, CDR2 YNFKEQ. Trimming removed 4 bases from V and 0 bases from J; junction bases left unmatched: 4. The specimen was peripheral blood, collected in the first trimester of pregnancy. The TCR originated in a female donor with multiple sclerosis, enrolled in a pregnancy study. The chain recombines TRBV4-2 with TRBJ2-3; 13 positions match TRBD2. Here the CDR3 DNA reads TGTGCCAGCAGCCCTACTAGCGGGAGGGGTAGCACAGATACGCAGTATTTT. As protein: CASSPTSGRGSTDTQYF.